This T cell receptor (beta chain) was retrieved from a study of T cell repertoires in cytomegalovirus infection. Points from the study as a whole: The response measured ex vivo was dominated by TCR beta clonotypes (HLA-C-restricted and CMV-specific).

TCRdb passed the reads through MiXCR, listing each CDR3 protein once. The sample yields 600,000 to 700,000 distinct CDR3 sequences, around 32% seen once. In germline, CDR1 is MNHNY, CDR2 SVGAGI (reference sequence). Trimming took 2 bases from V and 6 from J; bases not matched to a gene: 6. CDR3 length equals 15 residues. A word on this clonotype: As yet, its antigen is unknown.

This TCR was recovered from a human donor in good health (CMV status not recorded). Some clones in this sample may be carry-over from other donors' samples. V usage is TRBV6-6 and J usage is TRBJ1-2; 10 bases map to TRBD1. This material consisted of cultured PBMCs, taken from culture after CMV antigen stimulation. Here the CDR3 reads CASSYLDRGQNGYTF. The CDR3 bases are TGTGCCAGCAGTTACCTAGACAGGGGGCAGAATGGCTACACCTTC.